The 2 T cell receptor beta chains in this list originate from one sample, sequenced in a study of blood T cell repertoires in COVID-19. Produced via immunoSEQ multiplex PCR; TCRdb's table is partial and in-frame only. The table lists 270,000 or so clones, roughly nine tenths of them singletons. Sequences were obtained from PBMCs or T cells enriched from blood (not recorded which). Receptors originate from a woman aged 18-29 years who had recovered from COVID-19.

The rearrangement joins TRBV5-4 to TRBJ2-7; weak D call: TRBD1 (5 bases). Per the germline V gene, CDR1 is SGHNT and CDR2 is YYREEE (reference sequence). Trimming took off 0 bases at V and 2 bases at J, with 6 bases between the two ends. The length of the CDR3 is 13 residues. The DNA of the CDR3 is TGTGCCAGCAGCTTGGCAGGGCCCTACGAGCAGTACTTC. As protein: CASSLAGPYEQYF. Complete variable domain (other parts from reference TRBV5-4 and TRBJ2-7): ETGVTQSPTHLIKTRGQQVTLRCSSQSGHNTVSWYQQALGQGPQFIFQYYREEENGRGNFPPRFSGLQFPNYSSELNVNALELDDSALYLCASSLAGPYEQYFGPGTRLTVT.

The gene calls are TRBV11-2 and TRBJ2-1, with TRBD2 matching over 8 bases. CDR3 length: 15 amino acids. Germline assignment: CDR1 SGHAT and CDR2 FQNNGV. V shed 2 bases, J shed 5 bases, and the junction held 5 bases outside the gene matches. The CDR3 reads CASSLFGGANNEQFF. CDR3 sequence (DNA): TGTGCCAGCAGCTTATTCGGGGGGGCCAACAATGAGCAGTTCTTC.